This TCR beta chain was profiled in a study of cytomegalovirus exposure and HLA in healthy donors. About the research overall: Out of roughly 170 million T cells, an earlier analysis found some 110 million unique TCR beta sequences in total. General observations from the study: Donors belonging to an Asian-associated ancestry cluster reportedly showed fewer N-insertions in productive TCRs than the 666-donor mean, according to what a later analysis found. The majority of TCR sequences were rare, yet some public TCRs appeared in many donors.

The CDR3 runs to 14 residues. CDR1 is SGDLS and CDR2 is YYNGEE in the germline V gene. V lost 3 bases to trimming and J lost 7 bases; unmatched junction nucleotides: 3. Concerning this clone itself: The target antigen is unknown.

In the PCR, 60 Vbeta and 13 Jbeta primers were used. Per the authors' pipeline: Later analysis identified approximately 88 million unique TCR beta chains, 8.5 million to 13 million shared. This table comes from immunoSEQ multiplex PCR, and its TCRdb copy is limited to in-frame clones, with some not included. The D gene and trimming were derived from the DNA, and the V and J assignments and clone size from that table. The sample yields roughly 100,000 clones, more than 65% seen once. This TCR was sampled from a man in his forties or fifties in good health and CMV-seropositive. The sample consisted of PBMCs. V and J are TRBV9 and TRBJ2-1; TRBD2 aligns across 11 bases. CDR3 sequence: CASSALAGENEQFF. CDR3 coding DNA: TGTGCCAGCAGCGCACTAGCGGGGGAGAATGAGCAGTTCTTC.